This entry concerns a single T cell receptor (beta chain). This sample stems from a study of OX40 agonist ivuxolimab in advanced cancers. Study in general: Ivuxolimab, an antibody acting as an agonist of OX40 (CD134), was used to treat patients. Allowance was made for prior anti-PD-1, anti-PD-L1 or anti-CTLA-4 therapy, and roughly 40% had some.

The germline V gene has CDR1 SNHLY and CDR2 FYNNEI. This CDR3 has 15 amino acids. Trimming cost V 6 bases and J 3 bases; bases outside gene matches: 3. TCRdb's table, derived via immunoSEQ multiplex PCR, lists solely in-frame clones and lacks some. The sample lists about 76,000 clones, roughly 91% occurring once. Sequencing was performed on CD4+ or CD8+ T cells sorted from blood, taken in a trial of the OX40 agonist ivuxolimab. The chain uses TRBV2 and TRBJ2-2; 11 bases map to TRBD1. This receptor was taken from an adult with an advanced solid tumor such as melanoma, head and neck, liver or kidney cancer. Written as DNA, the CDR3 is TGTGCCAGCAGGGGGACAGGGGGGTACACCGGGGAGCTGTTTTTT. Its translation is CASRGTGGYTGELFF.